The sequence of this T cell receptor beta chain was determined in a study of blood T cell repertoires in COVID-19. Study summary: Samples came from the United States, Italy and Spain, spanning acute and convalescent COVID-19. T cells, B-cell-depleted T cells, or PBMCs provided the cDNA or gDNA that served as material.

Original data processing: It was from reference gene primer amplification that nucleated cell counts were estimated. This table comes from immunoSEQ multiplex PCR, and its TCRdb copy is limited to in-frame clones, with some not included. That table is the source of V, J and clone size, and D and trimming were worked out from the DNA. The table lists 200,000 or so clones, about 87% of them singletons, with over 1.5% in the top ten. CDR3 length: 16 residues. The specimen sequenced was peripheral blood. The receptor was isolated from a man between 65 and 80 years old with acute or convalescent COVID-19. The chain carries TRBV12-1 and TRBJ2-2; TRBD1 reflects the table's D call only, with no check against the DNA. TRBV12-1 is described as a pseudogene. The CDR3 coding sequence is TGTGCCAGCAGCTTTGGGGGCGCCGAAAGGGCCGGGGAGCTGTTTTTT. It translates to CASSFGGAERAGELFF.